The TCR beta chain under discussion was sequenced for a study of blood T cell repertoires in COVID-19. Using immunoSEQ multiplex PCR, the repertoire was profiled, and TCRdb retains in-frame clones only, with some absent. This sample has 150,000 to 200,000 clones, with less than 80% found just once. CDR1 LGHNT and CDR2 FRNRAP come from the germline V gene. Trimming took 8 bases from V and 0 from J, leaving 12 bases between them. The CDR3 consists of 14 residues. The sequence was obtained from a man aged 50-59 years who had recovered from COVID-19. Source material: peripheral blood. The chain is built from TRBV12-5 and TRBJ2-3; D call uncertain. The CDR3 DNA reads TGTGCTAGTCGCCCCGAGTCTAGCACAGATACGCAGTATTTT. Translation: CASRPESSTDTQYF.